What follows are 25 T cell receptor beta chains derived from one specimen sequenced in a study of T-cell reconstitution after alpha-beta-depleted transplantation in children. A TCRbeta library incorporating unique molecular identifiers was prepared. TCRdb used MiXCR to reprocess the PCR reads, holding one entry per CDR3 protein. The table records a few hundred thousand distinct CDR3 sequences, 43% of them present only once. This specimen consisted of PBMCs, obtained before TCRalphabeta/CD19-depleted stem cell transplant. The receptors shown here come from a girl aged 2 to 9 with aplastic anemia, due to receive a stem cell transplant.

V is TRBV5-1 and J is TRBJ2-3; a weak D match, TRBD1 (5 bases). Trimming left V 4 bases short and J 0 bases short, with 12 bases between. Looked up from germline, CDR1 is SGHRS and CDR2 is YFSETQ. The CDR3 consists of 15 residues. In nucleotides, the CDR3 is TGCGCCAGCAGCGCTGACAGATTTAGCACAGATACGCAGTATTTT. It translates to CASSADRFSTDTQYF.

The chain carries TRBV30 and TRBJ2-1, with 8 bases that match TRBD1. The CDR3 contains 14 residues. The J segment lost 3 bases and the V segment lost 4 bases, leaving 5 bases of the junction unmatched. CDR1 and CDR2 (germline): GTSNPN, SVGIG (reference sequence). The CDR3 DNA reads as TGTGCCTGGAATGGACAGGGAAACTACAATGAGCAGTTCTTC. Translating it yields CAWNGQGNYNEQFF.

The chain employs TRBV15 and TRBJ1-5; 10 bases line up with TRBD1. The germline CDR1 and CDR2 sequences are LNHNV and YYDKDF (reference sequence). Germline trimming cut 8 bases from V and 2 bases from J; bases unmatched to any gene: 9. The CDR3 length is 16 residues. The CDR3 DNA reads as TGTGCCACCCGCAATGTCGGGACAGGGGGCAATCAGCCCCAGCATTTT. Encoded protein: CATRNVGTGGNQPQHF.

The chain combines TRBV7-2 with TRBJ2-3; D not resolved. Trimming removed 6 bases from V and 0 bases from J, with 13 bases in between. This CDR3 is built from 15 residues. Germline V gene data show CDR1 as SGHTA and CDR2 as FQGNSA. The CDR3 sequence is CASSRQSASTDTQYF. For the CDR3, the DNA is TGTGCCAGCAGTAGGCAGTCCGCCAGCACAGATACGCAGTATTTT.

This clonotype was seen a handful of times. This chain links TRBV5-1 with TRBJ2-3; TRBD2 aligns across 7 bases. CDR1 SGHRS and CDR2 YFSETQ come from the germline V gene. Trimming removed 2 bases from V and 3 bases from J; junction bases left unmatched: 3. The length of the CDR3 is 14 residues. CDR3 DNA sequence: TGCGCCAGCAGCTTCGAAGCGGGGACAGATACGCAGTATTTT. Translating it yields CASSFEAGTDTQYF.

The CDR3: CASSSGRLLVTQYF. In DNA form, the CDR3 reads TGTGCCAGCAGTAGCGGGAGACTTCTGGTTACGCAGTATTTT. V is TRBV12-3 or TRBV12-4 and J is TRBJ2-3; TRBD2 matches 8 bases. With 5 bases clipped from V and 8 bases from J, the junction kept 9 bases outside the gene matches. CDR3 length equals 14 residues.

This chain connects TRBV2 to TRBJ2-3, with a possible D match to TRBD1 (6 bases). V lost 11 bases, J lost 1 base, and 13 bases lay in between. Germline CDR1 is SNHLY and CDR2 is FYNNEI. The CDR3 consists of 13 residues. CDR3 loop: CAPGGSRTDTQYF. The DNA for the CDR3 is TGTGCCCCTGGGGGCTCCCGCACAGATACGCAGTATTTT. Variable domain in full (rest from reference TRBV2 and TRBJ2-3): EPEVTQTPSHQVTQMGQEVILRCVPISNHLYFYWYRQILGQKVEFLVSFYNNEISEKSEIFDDQFSVERPDGSNFTLKIRSTKLEDSAMYFCAPGGSRTDTQYFGPGTRLTVL.

The table lists this clonotype with a few counts. CDR3 amino acids: CATSGRSTDTQYF. The CDR3 region has the DNA TGTGCCACCAGTGGGCGTAGCACAGATACGCAGTATTTT. The chain couples TRBV15 to TRBJ2-3; no firm D call. CDR1 is LNHNV, CDR2 YYDKDF, per germline (reference sequence). Between the trimmed V and J ends, which lost 6 bases and 0 bases, there was a span of 7 bases. This CDR3 has 13 residues.

The chain has TRBV6-2 or TRBV6-3 and TRBJ2-7; 8 nucleotides line up with TRBD2. Losses at the gene ends were 6 bases for V and 2 bases for J; bases not matched to a gene: 9. CDR1 and CDR2 from the germline V gene are MNHEY and SVGEGT. CDR3 length: 15 amino acids. This CDR3 reads CASRQGLVFAYEQYF. The CDR3 DNA reads TGTGCCAGCAGGCAGGGACTAGTGTTTGCCTACGAGCAGTACTTC.

The CDR3: CASSIPHGGNEQFF. CDR3 DNA: TGTGCCAGCAGCATACCCCACGGGGGCAATGAGCAGTTCTTC. The rearrangement uses TRBV7-9 and TRBJ2-1; D perhaps matches TRBD2 (6 bases). Per the germline V gene, CDR1 is SEHNR and CDR2 is FQNEAQ (reference sequence). V was pared by 5 bases and J by 6 bases, with 14 bases between. The CDR3 is made up of 14 amino acids.

The CDR3 reads CASSRDANTEAFF. The CDR3 DNA sequence: TGCGCCAGCAGCAGGGACGCGAACACTGAAGCTTTCTTT. The genes are TRBV5-1 and TRBJ1-1; TRBD1 is a possible D gene (5 bases). The CDR3 spans 13 residues. Germline V lookup: CDR1 SGHRS, CDR2 YFSETQ. V dropped 4 bases and J dropped 1 base, with 8 bases sitting between them.

This clonotype appeared many times. The rearrangement joins TRBV29-1 to TRBJ2-7; D unresolved. The V and J ends lost 3 bases and 0 bases respectively, with 9 bases between them. CDR1 and CDR2 from the germline V gene are SQVTM and ANQGSEA. This CDR3 is 13 amino acids long. CDR3 in DNA: TGCAGCGTTGAGTCACCCGCCTCCTACGAGCAGTACTTC. It yields the protein CSVESPASYEQYF.

V is TRBV20-1 and J is TRBJ2-1, with no clear D. Trimming removed 3 bases at V and 0 bases at J, with 15 bases between. From germline, CDR1 is DFQATT and CDR2 SNEGSKA (reference sequence). This CDR3 has 16 amino acids. The CDR3 DNA reads as TGCAGTGCTAGCGACCCGGGCCGCAGCTCCTACAATGAGCAGTTCTTC. This gives the protein CSASDPGRSSYNEQFF.

This clonotype was counted only a few times. The chain has TRBV14 and TRBJ1-2, with 7 bases matching TRBD1. The CDR3 is 15 residues long. V shed 5 bases and J 8 bases; nucleotides not matched to a gene: 14. The V gene's germline CDR1 is SGHDN and CDR2 FVKESK. The CDR3 is CASSFSSLRGVGYTF. The CDR3 DNA reads as TGTGCCAGCAGCTTCTCTTCCCTCAGGGGGGTCGGCTACACCTTC. The full variable domain, in which reference TRBV14 and TRBJ1-2 provide the parts outside the CDR3, is EAGVTQFPSHSVIEKGQTVTLRCDPISGHDNLYWYRRVMGKEIKFLLHFVKESKQDESGMPNNRFLAERTGGTYSTLKVQPAELEDSGVYFCASSFSSLRGVGYTFGSGTRLTVV.

The chain has TRBV20-1 and TRBJ2-3, with D tentatively TRBD1 or TRBD2 (6 bases each). Germline CDR1 DFQATT, CDR2 SNEGSKA (reference sequence). The V and J ends lost 3 bases and 8 bases respectively, with 24 bases between them. The CDR3 extends over 16 amino acids. The CDR3 reads CSASTLRAGEGGTQYF. The CDR3 coding sequence is TGCAGTGCTAGTACCCTCCGGGCCGGCGAGGGGGGTACGCAGTATTTT.

The chain couples TRBV5-6 to TRBJ2-7; TRBD1 agrees at 7 bases. V dropped 4 bases and J dropped 3; count of bases not matched to a gene: 7. Germline V gene lookup returns CDR1 SGHDT and CDR2 YYEEEE. The CDR3 totals 14 residues. CDR3 bases: TGTGCCAGCAGCGGGACGGGACAGCACTACGAGCAGTACTTC. Its translation is CASSGTGQHYEQYF.

The rearrangement links TRBV7-9 to TRBJ2-3, with D possibly being TRBD2 (5 bases). The CDR3 is made up of 16 amino acids. V was clipped by 5 bases and J by 0 bases, with 15 bases between them. Germline CDR1 reads SEHNR; CDR2 reads FQNEAQ (reference sequence). This CDR3 is CASSHSLGGSTDTQYF. The CDR3 DNA sequence: TGTGCCAGCAGCCACAGCTTAGGCGGGAGCACAGATACGCAGTATTTT.

The V gene is TRBV12-3 or TRBV12-4, the J gene TRBJ2-1; 8 nucleotides align to TRBD2. V gave up 3 bases and J gave up 8 bases; unmatched junction bases: 6. The CDR3 has 14 residues. The CDR3 reads CASSFRGGSYEQFF. In nucleotides, the CDR3 is TGTGCCAGCAGTTTCCGGGGGGGCTCATATGAGCAGTTCTTC.

The gene calls are TRBV7-2 and TRBJ2-3; D may be TRBD2 (6 bases). V lost 6 bases to trimming and J lost 6 bases, with 7 bases between them. CDR1 SGHTA and CDR2 FQGNSA come from the germline V gene. CDR3 size: 11 residues. CDR3 nucleotides: TGTGCCAGCAGACGGGGGGATACGCAGTATTTT. It translates to CASRRGDTQYF.

The chain uses TRBV20-1 and TRBJ2-1, with 9 bases matching TRBD2. CDR1 is DFQATT, CDR2 SNEGSKA, per germline (reference sequence). This CDR3 contains 13 residues. The CDR3 sequence: CRVGAREGHEQFF. The CDR3 nucleotides are TGCAGAGTGGGGGCGCGGGAGGGCCATGAGCAGTTCTTC.

This clonotype was observed many times. The rearrangement links TRBV20-1 to TRBJ2-1, with TRBD2 matching over 10 bases. This CDR3 contains 16 residues. V lost 6 bases and J lost 6; bases outside the gene matches: 14. Per the germline V gene, CDR1 is DFQATT and CDR2 is SNEGSKA (reference sequence). For the CDR3, the DNA is TGCAGTGCCCAAAGAACCGCGCTAGCGGGAGTCAATGAGCAGTTCTTC. It yields the protein CSAQRTALAGVNEQFF.

V is TRBV3-1 and J is TRBJ2-3, with 11 bases that match TRBD2. The CDR3 consists of 16 residues. Germline V gene data show CDR1 as LGHDT and CDR2 as YNNKEL (reference sequence). Unmatched junction bases numbered 13, after V lost 5 bases and J lost 9 bases. The CDR3 spells CASSSEPGLAVLTQYF. For the CDR3, the DNA is TGTGCCAGCAGCTCCGAACCGGGACTAGCGGTTCTGACGCAGTATTTT.

The chain joins TRBV12-3 or TRBV12-4 to TRBJ2-1; TRBD1 aligns across 9 bases. CDR3 length equals 15 residues. J gave up 6 bases and V 5 bases, and 8 bases lay outside the gene matches. The DNA for the CDR3 is TGTGCCAGCAGTCTGGACAGGGGAGGATTCAATGAGCAGTTCTTC. It yields the protein CASSLDRGGFNEQFF.

This clonotype was recorded at least ten times. The chain uses TRBV20-1 and TRBJ2-7; 9 nucleotides match TRBD1. Germline lookup yields CDR1 DFQATT and CDR2 SNEGSKA (reference sequence). The CDR3 has 12 residues. After removal of 5 bases from V and 3 bases from J, the junction contained 2 bases not matched to a gene. The CDR3 loop reads CSASGQGYEQYF. CDR3 bases: TGCAGTGCTTCGGGACAGGGCTACGAGCAGTACTTC.

The chain recombines TRBV20-1 with TRBJ2-5; the match to TRBD2 covers 12 bases. The V gene's germline CDR1 is DFQATT and CDR2 SNEGSKA (reference sequence). The V and J ends lost 5 bases and 8 bases, in that order; junction bases with no gene match: 9. The length of the CDR3 is 14 residues. For the CDR3, the DNA is TGCAGTGCTCTCCGACTAGCGGGGGATGAAACCCAGTACTTC. This encodes CSALRLAGDETQYF.